Listed here are 23 T cell receptor beta chains from one sample, sequenced in a study of shared T cell receptors in the human thymus. Method: immunoSEQ multiplex PCR; TCRdb's copy keeps in-frame clones and lacks some. There are about 610,000 clones in the sample; over 75% occur only once, and around 0.0099% lies in the top ten. The same specimen was also included in a second study, on human thymus T cells.

What was sequenced was thymocytes. These receptor sequences come from a boy in the first two years of life with a congenital heart defect.

V gene TRBV27 combines with J gene TRBJ2-7; TRBD2 aligns across 14 bases. The CDR3 spans 15 residues. Germline V CDR1 and CDR2: MNHEY, SMNVEV (reference sequence). With V trimmed by 2 bases and J by 4 bases, 1 base remained unmatched. The CDR3 bases are TGTGCCAGCAGTTTAGGGACTAGCGGGAGATACGAGCAGTACTTC. It is translated as CASSLGTSGRYEQYF.

The CDR3 sequence is CASSHPRLAGVYEQFF. The CDR3, as DNA: TGTGCCAGCAGCCACCCTAGACTAGCGGGAGTATATGAGCAGTTCTTC. The gene calls are TRBV4-2 and TRBJ2-1; 12 nucleotides agree with TRBD2. There are 16 residues in the CDR3. Germline V gene lookup returns CDR1 LGHNA and CDR2 YNFKEQ. V was pared by 3 bases and J by 8 bases, with 8 bases of the junction left unmatched.

The V and J genes are TRBV7-8 and TRBJ1-3; 8 bases line up with TRBD1. The V and J ends lost 5 bases and 2 bases, in that order; junction bases with no gene match: 5. Germline CDR1 SGHVS, CDR2 FQNEAQ. This CDR3 has 15 residues. CDR3 nucleotide sequence: TGTGCCAGCAGCCGGACGGACAGGGCTGGAAACACCATATATTTT. Translation gives CASSRTDRAGNTIYF.

V usage is TRBV6-4 and J usage is TRBJ2-1; 7 nucleotides agree with TRBD2. Trimming at V came to 7 bases and at J to 6 bases, leaving 9 bases not matched to a gene. CDR1 MRHNA and CDR2 SNTAGT come from the germline V gene. CDR3 size: 14 residues. The CDR3 DNA follows: TGTGCCAGCAAGGCCCCCGGGACTACCAATGAGCAGTTCTTC. It yields the protein CASKAPGTTNEQFF.

The chain carries TRBV4-1 and TRBJ2-2; TRBD2 matches at 11 bases. The length of the CDR3 is 22 residues. From germline, CDR1 is MGHRA and CDR2 YSYEKL. Unmatched junction bases numbered 18, after V lost 3 bases and J lost 0 bases. CDR3 in DNA: TGCGCCAGCAGCCAGGCGACAGGACCACCACTAGCGGGAGATACGAACACCGGGGAGCTGTTTTTT. Encoded protein: CASSQATGPPLAGDTNTGELFF.

This clone was detected a few times. The J gene is TRBJ1-1, the V gene TRBV4-3; 8 bases line up with TRBD1. Looked up from germline, CDR1 is LGHNA and CDR2 is YSLEER. The CDR3 is made up of 20 amino acids. V was pared by 0 bases and J by 3 bases, with 18 bases of the junction left unmatched. The CDR3 DNA follows: TGCGCCAGCAGCCAAGATGGTACAAGTGACAGGGGCCGTGGGGACACTGAAGCTTTCTTT. This gives the protein CASSQDGTSDRGRGDTEAFF.

CDR3 in amino acids: CASSQEQGKGETQYF. CDR3 DNA sequence: TGTGCCAGCAGCCAAGAACAGGGGAAGGGGGAGACCCAGTACTTC. This rearrangement joins TRBV14 to TRBJ2-5, with TRBD1 matching over 7 bases. Trimming cost V 0 bases and J 5 bases; bases outside gene matches: 6. Per germline, CDR1 SGHDN and CDR2 FVKESK. The CDR3 runs to 15 residues.

The gene calls are TRBV19 and TRBJ1-1; D perhaps matches TRBD1 (6 bases). The CDR3 loop spans 17 amino acids. Germline V CDR1 and CDR2: LNHDA, SQIVND (reference sequence). V was cut by 6 bases and J by 11 bases, with 31 bases left in between. The CDR3 DNA follows: TGTGCCAGTAGCGACGCCTCCTGGACAGAACCCCCCACTGGGGCTTTCTTT. As protein: CASSDASWTEPPTGAFF.

CDR3 loop: CASSEVAGGGDEQFF. In DNA, the CDR3 is TGTGCCAGCAGTGAGGTAGCGGGAGGCGGCGATGAGCAGTTCTTC. The chain has TRBV2 and TRBJ2-1, with 10 bases that match TRBD2. After removal of 3 bases from V and 8 bases from J, the junction contained 7 bases not matched to a gene. The CDR3 runs 15 residues. Germline lookup yields CDR1 SNHLY and CDR2 FYNNEI.

This chain joins TRBV25-1 and TRBJ2-7; TRBD1 matches at 10 bases. This CDR3 comprises 16 residues. V shed 5 bases, J shed 4 bases, and the junction held 11 bases outside the gene matches. Germline V gene sequence: CDR1 MGHDK, CDR2 SYGVNS. The CDR3: CASSKPGTGVSYEQYF. The CDR3 DNA is TGTGCCAGCAGTAAACCCGGGACAGGGGTCTCGTACGAGCAGTACTTC.

This clone was seen only once. The chain carries TRBV6-5 and TRBJ2-7, with 13 bases aligning to TRBD2. Germline CDR1 reads MNHEY; CDR2 reads SVGAGI. V gave up 8 bases and J gave up 5 bases; unmatched junction bases: 6. The CDR3 length is 14 residues. CDR3 nucleotides: TGTGCCAGCCAGACTAGCGGGAGGCCGAACGAGCAGTACTTC. This encodes CASQTSGRPNEQYF.

V usage is TRBV19 and J usage is TRBJ1-5; TRBD1 is a possible D gene (5 bases). V was pared by 7 bases and J by 2 bases, with 15 bases between. CDR3 length equals 15 residues. CDR1 and CDR2 (germline): LNHDA, SQIVND (reference sequence). CDR3 residues: CASTFGRGGNQPQHF. The CDR3 DNA follows: TGTGCCAGTACCTTTGGGCGGGGCGGCAATCAGCCCCAGCATTTT.

This sequence joins TRBV18 and TRBJ2-3; 7 bases agree with TRBD1. The ends lost 6 bases at V and 2 bases at J; junction bases unmatched: 8. The CDR3 has 15 residues. In germline, CDR1 is KGHSH, CDR2 LQKENI. The CDR3 DNA reads TGTGCCAGCTCGCTGACAGGGCCCCACACAGATACGCAGTATTTT. Translated: CASSLTGPHTDTQYF.

V gene TRBV5-5 combines with J gene TRBJ2-5; D perhaps matches TRBD1 (6 bases). The length of the CDR3 is 13 residues. The germline gives CDR1 SGHKS, CDR2 YYEKEE (reference sequence). V was shortened by 2 bases and J by 5 bases, with 10 bases between the two germline ends. In DNA, the CDR3 is TGTGCCAGCAGCTTACGGGACAAGGAGACCCAGTACTTC. This translates into CASSLRDKETQYF.

This chain connects TRBV7-8 to TRBJ2-3; TRBD1 matches at 11 bases. CDR3 size: 14 residues. The V gene's germline CDR1 is SGHVS and CDR2 FQNEAQ. V gave up 5 bases and J gave up 6 bases; unmatched junction bases: 4. The CDR3 spells CASSGQGARDTQYF. The CDR3, as DNA: TGTGCCAGCAGCGGACAGGGGGCGAGGGATACGCAGTATTTT.

The V and J genes are TRBV13 and TRBJ2-7; 8 nucleotides agree with TRBD2. Trimming took 5 bases from V and 2 from J; bases not matched to a gene: 5. The CDR3 loop spans 14 amino acids. Germline assignment: CDR1 PRHDT and CDR2 FYEKMQ (reference sequence). The DNA of the CDR3 is TGTGCCAGCAGCCTACTAGCGGCGGCCTACGAGCAGTACTTC. Its protein product is CASSLLAAAYEQYF.

The chain recombines TRBV6-1 with TRBJ2-1; TRBD2 agrees at 10 bases. The CDR3 length is 13 residues. V lost 5 bases and J lost 11; bases outside the gene matches: 6. In germline, CDR1 is MNHNS, CDR2 SASEGT. CDR3 nucleotides: TGTGCCAGCAGTAGCGGGAGGGCGGAGAAGCAGTTCTTC. As protein: CASSSGRAEKQFF.

This rearrangement joins TRBV27 to TRBJ2-4; TRBD2 aligns across 7 bases. The V segment lost 2 bases and the J segment 7 bases; nucleotides outside the gene matches: 5. Germline CDR1 is MNHEY and CDR2 is SMNVEV (reference sequence). The CDR3 spans 14 residues. The CDR3 is CASSLRTRMNIQYF. Here the CDR3 DNA reads TGTGCCAGCAGTTTACGGACTAGGATGAACATTCAGTACTTC.

This clone was seen just once. The gene calls are TRBV11-3 and TRBJ2-1; TRBD1 matches at 8 bases. Germline CDR1 SGHNT, CDR2 YENEEA. The CDR3 spans 17 residues. The J segment lost 7 bases and the V segment lost 0 bases, leaving 11 bases of the junction unmatched. The chain's CDR3 is CASSLEGTGLSSNEQFF. CDR3 nucleotides: TGTGCCAGCAGCTTAGAAGGGACAGGCCTAAGTTCAAATGAGCAGTTCTTC.

V usage is TRBV18 and J usage is TRBJ1-2, with TRBD1 matching over 7 bases. The CDR3 has 15 residues. Trimming at V came to 3 bases and at J to 8 bases, leaving 12 bases not matched to a gene. CDR1 is KGHSH and CDR2 is LQKENI in the germline V gene. The CDR3 DNA reads as TGTGCCAGCTCACCCATATTCGGACAGGCGAAAGGCTACACCTTC. It codes for CASSPIFGQAKGYTF.

A remark on this clone: Other DNA sequences within the sample encode an identical CDR3. This sequence joins TRBV4-1 and TRBJ2-7, with a possible D match to TRBD1 (6 bases). CDR3 length equals 16 residues. From germline, CDR1 is MGHRA and CDR2 YSYEKL. Trimming stripped 0 bases from V and 1 base from J, with 13 bases between. The CDR3 here is CASSQDRRGGSYEQYF. Written as DNA, the CDR3 is TGCGCCAGCAGCCAAGATAGGCGAGGGGGTTCCTACGAGCAGTACTTC.

Turning to this clone: This same CDR3 is encoded by further DNA sequences in the sample. The chain has TRBV29-1 and TRBJ1-2, with 8 positions matching TRBD1. The CDR3 runs to 12 residues. J lost 5 bases, V lost 1 base, and 0 bases had no gene match. The V gene's germline CDR1 is SQVTM and CDR2 ANQGSEA. CDR3 nucleotide sequence: TGCAGCGTTGAAGGACAGGGGTATGGCTACACCTTC. Its protein is CSVEGQGYGYTF.

The gene calls are TRBV5-4 and TRBJ2-3; TRBD2 agrees at 7 bases. Germline V gene data show CDR1 as SGHNT and CDR2 as YYREEE (reference sequence). The V and J ends lost 0 bases and 0 bases, in that order; junction bases with no gene match: 7. The CDR3 length is 17 residues. The CDR3 DNA is TGTGCCAGCAGCTTGGCCAAGACTAGCACCAGCACAGATACGCAGTATTTT. Amino acid sequence: CASSLAKTSTSTDTQYF.